This T cell receptor beta chain was sequenced for a study of cytomegalovirus exposure and HLA in healthy donors. Study conclusions and caveats: In the analysis, some V segments, TRBV6-2 and TRBV6-3 included, were excluded as indistinguishable. Links to common viral pathogens appeared, in a later analysis, for several of the most significant clusters.

Use of 60 Vbeta and 13 Jbeta primers characterized the PCR. Libraries were prepared by immunoSEQ multiplex PCR; TCRdb keeps only in-frame clonotypes and omits some of them. The table shows some 170,000 clones, with approximately 79% occurring only once. This clone occurred once. As yet, its antigen is unknown. V was trimmed by 4 bases and J by 4 bases, leaving 20 bases between them. Germline CDR1 reads SGHDT; CDR2 reads YYEEEE. The CDR3 sequence is 16 residues long. The receptor comes from a man aged 35 to 55 in good health and CMV-seronegative. The sequencing sample was made of PBMCs. The genes are TRBV5-6 and TRBJ2-5; the D gene is possibly TRBD2 (6 bases). CDR3 sequence (DNA): TGTGCCAGCAGCGTGCCCCGGGGCCCGGAGGGAGAGACCCAGTACTTC. It encodes CASSVPRGPEGETQYF.